This is a list of T cell receptor beta chains from one sample in a study of post-analysis software for immune sequencing data. TCRdb reprocessed the PCR reads with MiXCR, giving one entry per CDR3 protein. The sample yields roughly 410,000 distinct CDR3 sequences, roughly 35% seen once. The sequencing input was blood. These receptors all come from a girl aged 5-17 years with multiple sclerosis. CDR3s include the opening cysteine and the closing phenylalanine or tryptophan. Each record gives: V gene, D gene, J gene, clone size, CDR3 protein, CDR3 DNA. D genes are given only for firm matches. The size entry is marked missing in some rows and otherwise reads once, few, many or a size class.

V: TRBV10-3; D: -; J: TRBJ2-7; size: many; CDR3: CAISEPGFGDYEQYF; DNA: TGTGCCATCAGTGAGCCAGGGTTTGGAGACTACGAGCAGTACTTC
V: TRBV6-5; D: -; J: TRBJ2-1; size: -; CDR3: CASSYEKAGGNEQFF; DNA: TGTGCCAGCAGTTACGAGAAGGCAGGGGGGAATGAGCAGTTCTTC
V: TRBV10-3; D: -; J: TRBJ2-7; size: -; CDR3: CAISQGSSYEQYF; DNA: TGTGCCATCAGCCAGGGGAGCTCCTACGAGCAGTACTTC
V: TRBV20-1; D: -; J: TRBJ2-1; size: -; CDR3: CSARHYSVGYNEQFF; DNA: TGCAGTGCTAGACATTACTCGGTGGGCTACAATGAGCAGTTCTTC
V: TRBV29-1; D: TRBD1; J: TRBJ2-3; size: many; CDR3: CSVEGQGGSDTQYF; DNA: TGCAGCGTCGAGGGACAGGGAGGTTCAGATACGCAGTATTTT
V: TRBV7-9; D: TRBD1; J: TRBJ1-2; size: -; CDR3: CASSFGQDGYTF; DNA: TGTGCCAGCAGCTTTGGACAGGATGGCTACACCTTC
V: TRBV9; D: -; J: TRBJ2-7; size: -; CDR3: CASSPHGIQGPNEQYF; DNA: TGTGCCAGCAGCCCCCATGGGATACAGGGCCCCAACGAGCAGTACTTC
V: TRBV5-1; D: TRBD2; J: TRBJ2-7; size: few; CDR3: CASQGLAEYEQYF; DNA: TGCGCCAGCCAGGGACTAGCGGAATACGAGCAGTACTTC
V: TRBV7-9; D: -; J: TRBJ2-1; size: few; CDR3: CASSRDQFEEQFF; DNA: TGTGCCAGCAGCAGGGACCAATTTGAGGAGCAGTTCTTC
V: TRBV11-1; D: TRBD1; J: TRBJ1-1; size: -; CDR3: CASRARGQGATEAFF; DNA: TGTGCCAGCAGAGCCCGCGGACAGGGGGCTACTGAAGCTTTCTTT
V: TRBV20-1; D: -; J: TRBJ2-3; size: many; CDR3: CSAPKPSTDTQYF; DNA: TGCAGTGCCCCTAAACCCAGCACAGATACGCAGTATTTT
V: TRBV4-1; D: -; J: TRBJ1-6; size: few; CDR3: CASSWLGARALSTGNSPLHF; DNA: TGCGCCAGCAGCTGGCTTGGCGCCAGGGCGCTTTCAACGGGTAATTCACCCCTCCACTTT
V: TRBV5-1; D: -; J: TRBJ1-6; size: -; CDR3: CASSLEITGRRVNSPLHF; DNA: TGCGCCAGCAGCTTGGAAATTACAGGGAGAAGGGTTAATTCACCCCTCCACTTT